This TCR beta chain was retrieved from a study of T cell responses to AZD1222 COVID-19 vaccine. This CDR3 is built from 15 residues. Trimming removed 5 bases from V and 10 bases from J, with 18 bases in between. Germline CDR1 and CDR2: SEHNR and FQNEAQ (reference sequence). Some clones are missing from TCRdb's copy, which holds only in-frame ones; the method was immunoSEQ multiplex PCR. The top ten clones hold more than 10% of a sample with 140,000 or so clones, 90% to 95% of them seen once. This sample comprised peripheral blood, obtained after recovery from COVID-19. The receptor was isolated from an adult who had recovered from COVID-19. This chain connects TRBV7-9 to TRBJ1-6, with D hard to call. The CDR3: CASSPTFQTGSPLHF. CDR3 coding DNA: TGTGCCAGCAGCCCTACATTCCAAACGGGGTCACCCCTCCACTTT.